This TCR beta chain appears in the sequencing data of a study of response to subunit inactivated influenza vaccine. This clonotype was counted between two and nine times. There are 15 residues in the CDR3. One entry per CDR3 protein, called by TCRdb with MiXCR from the RT-PCR reads. The table includes hundreds of thousands of distinct CDR3 sequences, less than 8% detected once. V usage is TRBV21-1 and J usage is TRBJ1-1; TRBD1 is the table's D call, not checked against the DNA. TRBV21-1 constitutes a pseudogene. This specimen consisted of PBMCs from blood, obtained roughly 24 months after vaccination. This receptor was taken from a man aged 50-75 years who received an inactivated influenza vaccine. This chain's CDR3 is CASSKGVDRPTEAFF. The CDR3 DNA follows: TGTGCCAGCAGCAAAGGGGTCGACAGGCCCACTGAAGCTTTCTTT.